Listed below are T cell receptor beta chains from one sample, sequenced in a study of blood T cell repertoires in COVID-19. The protocol was immunoSEQ multiplex PCR, while the TCRdb copy is restricted to in-frame clones and leaves out a portion. The data show more than 150,000 clones, approximately 90% seen once. Sequencing was done on a sample of PBMCs or T cells enriched from blood (not recorded which). The receptors were gathered from a woman aged 25 to 39 who had recovered from COVID-19. Each CDR3 is given with its conserved first and last residue. D genes are given only for firm matches. Size values are once, few and many counts, or a class for expanded clones, and some rows have none.

D gene	clone size	V gene	J gene	CDR3 protein	CDR3 DNA
NA	NA	TRBV30	TRBJ1-5	CAWSVAKGGNQPQHF	TGTGCCTGGAGTGTAGCCAAAGGGGGCAATCAGCCCCAGCATTTT
TRBD2	NA	TRBV29-1	TRBJ2-7	CSVAGLVVPEQYF	TGCAGCGTTGCGGGACTAGTTGTACCCGAGCAGTACTTC
NA	NA	TRBV19	TRBJ2-7	CASSITTTGGYEQYF	TGTGCCAGTAGTATAACTACAACCGGGGGCTACGAGCAGTACTTC
NA	NA	TRBV18	TRBJ2-7	CASSLGGGPDYEQYF	TGTGCCAGCTCGCTCGGGGGAGGTCCCGACTACGAGCAGTACTTC
TRBD1	NA	TRBV11-2	TRBJ1-2	CASSAPGQAYGYTF	TGTGCCAGCAGCGCCCCGGGACAGGCGTATGGCTACACCTTC
NA	NA	TRBV9	TRBJ1-2	CASSVGRGRYGYTF	TGTGCCAGCAGCGTAGGCCGGGGTCGCTATGGCTACACCTTC
TRBD1	NA	TRBV7-2	TRBJ2-5	CASSPQQGAREETQYF	TGTGCCAGCAGCCCACAACAGGGGGCGCGGGAAGAGACCCAGTACTTC
NA	NA	TRBV30	TRBJ1-2	CAWSTVYGYTF	TGTGCCTGGAGCACAGTCTATGGCTACACCTTC
NA	NA	TRBV3-1/TRBV3-2	TRBJ2-1	CASSLRGMRRNDTYNEQFF	TGTGCCAGCAGCCTTCGGGGGATGAGGAGGAACGATACTTACAATGAGCAGTTCTTC
NA	NA	TRBV7-9	TRBJ1-2	CASSLRDSSRGWYGYTF	TGTGCCAGCAGCTTAAGAGACAGCTCCAGGGGCTGGTATGGCTACACCTTC
NA	NA	TRBV6-5	TRBJ2-7	CASSYSKGGYEQYF	TGTGCCAGCAGTTACTCGAAAGGCGGGTACGAGCAGTACTTC
TRBD1	NA	TRBV7-2	TRBJ2-2	CASSFQGGLGTGELFF	TGTGCCAGCAGCTTTCAAGGGGGCCTTGGCACCGGGGAGCTGTTTTTT
NA	NA	TRBV9	TRBJ1-4	CASSVGPGANEKLFF	TGTGCCAGCAGCGTAGGGCCCGGGGCTAATGAAAAACTGTTTTTT
NA	once	TRBV7-7	TRBJ1-4	CASSPGGSGFGEKLFF	TGTGCTAGCAGCCCGGGAGGGTCAGGATTTGGTGAAAAACTGTTTTTT
NA	NA	TRBV7-3	TRBJ2-2	CASEEIVTGELFF	TGTGCCAGCGAGGAAATCGTCACCGGGGAGCTGTTTTTT
NA	NA	TRBV28	TRBJ2-7	CASSRGTALYEQYF	TGTGCCAGCAGCCGGGGGACGGCCCTCTACGAGCAGTACTTC
TRBD2	once	TRBV3-1/TRBV3-2	TRBJ2-1	CASSQDGRGGEQFF	TGTGCCAGCAGCCAAGATGGGCGGGGGGGTGAGCAGTTCTTC
TRBD2	NA	TRBV19	TRBJ2-1	CASSILPSGIYEQFF	TGTGCCAGTAGTATCCTCCCTAGCGGGATCTATGAGCAGTTCTTC
NA	once	TRBV4-3	TRBJ2-7	CASSQDQTYEQYF	TGCGCCAGCAGCCAAGACCAGACCTACGAGCAGTACTTC
NA	NA	TRBV4-2	TRBJ1-5	CASSQSNQPQHF	TGTGCCAGCAGCCAATCAAATCAGCCCCAGCATTTT
TRBD2	NA	TRBV7-2	TRBJ2-7	CASSFSRLAGDEQYF	TGTGCCAGCAGCTTTTCTCGACTAGCGGGAGACGAGCAGTACTTC
TRBD1	NA	TRBV4-3	TRBJ1-1	CASSQDHQRQGRQNTEAFF	TGCGCCAGCAGCCAAGATCACCAGAGACAGGGGCGCCAGAACACTGAAGCTTTCTTT
TRBD2	NA	TRBV7-2	TRBJ2-5	CASSDLLHSGRVSQYF	TGTGCCAGCAGCGACCTACTCCATAGCGGGAGGGTTTCCCAGTACTTC
TRBD2	once	TRBV30	TRBJ2-1	CAWSVLGLAGARSYNEQFF	TGTGCCTGGAGTGTACTAGGACTAGCGGGGGCTCGCTCCTACAATGAGCAGTTCTTC
TRBD2	NA	TRBV7-2	TRBJ2-5	CASSLGREGKTQYF	TGTGCCAGCAGCTTAGGCAGGGAGGGAAAGACCCAGTACTTC
NA	once	TRBV7-3	TRBJ2-1	CASSSTRDAGNEQFF	TGTGCCAGCAGCTCAACTCGCGATGCCGGGAATGAGCAGTTCTTC
NA	NA	TRBV21-1	TRBJ2-7	CASSKAQDRVGGGLSYEQYF	TGTGCCAGCAGCAAAGCGCAGGACAGGGTCGGGGGAGGCCTGTCCTACGAGCAGTACTTC
NA	few	TRBV30	TRBJ2-7	CAWSVGKQYF	TGTGCCTGGAGTGTCGGGAAGCAGTACTTC
NA	NA	TRBV24-1	TRBJ1-4	CATSRGVSEKLFF	TGTGCCACCAGTCGGGGAGTTAGTGAAAAACTGTTTTTT
NA	NA	TRBV5-5	TRBJ2-7	CASRTAGHSYEQYF	TGTGCCAGCAGGACCGCGGGGCACTCCTACGAGCAGTACTTC
NA	NA	TRBV9	TRBJ2-1	CASSIPAGEGDEQFF	TGTGCCAGCAGCATCCCTGCGGGGGAGGGGGATGAGCAGTTCTTC
NA	NA	TRBV5-1	TRBJ1-2	CASTSSVGAPNGYTF	TGCGCCAGCACCTCATCCGTAGGGGCTCCGAATGGCTACACCTTC
NA	NA	TRBV6-5	TRBJ1-5	CASRDWAQPQHF	TGTGCCAGCAGGGATTGGGCCCAGCCCCAGCATTTT
TRBD2	many	TRBV5-1	TRBJ2-1	CASSGTSGAGFWVF	TGCGCCAGCAGCGGAACTAGCGGGGCTGGGTTTTGGGTCTTC
TRBD1	NA	TRBV7-2	TRBJ2-1	CASTTTGTGYNEQFF	TGTGCCAGCACCACGACCGGGACAGGCTACAATGAGCAGTTCTTC
NA	NA	TRBV12-3/TRBV12-4	TRBJ2-3	CASSRGEDTQYF	TGTGCCAGCTCCAGGGGGGAAGATACGCAGTATTTT
TRBD1	NA	TRBV15	TRBJ1-5	CATSRGTGGRNQPQHF	TGTGCCACCAGCAGGGGAACAGGGGGCCGAAATCAGCCCCAGCATTTT
TRBD1	few	TRBV5-6	TRBJ1-2	CASSLVGGLSYTF	TGTGCCAGCAGCTTGGTAGGGGGCTTGAGCTACACCTTC
NA	NA	TRBV2	TRBJ2-5	CASSASRGYQETQYF	TGTGCCAGCAGTGCCTCACGGGGGTACCAAGAGACCCAGTACTTC
TRBD1	NA	TRBV6-4	TRBJ1-2	CASSDSFRQGIYGYTF	TGTGCCAGCAGTGACTCATTTCGACAGGGGATCTATGGCTACACCTTC
TRBD2	NA	TRBV19	TRBJ2-7	CASSKLAVSGEQYF	TGTGCCAGTAGTAAGCTAGCGGTTTCCGGCGAGCAGTACTTC
NA	NA	TRBV15	TRBJ1-1	CATSEALNTEAFF	TGTGCCACCAGCGAGGCCTTGAACACTGAAGCTTTCTTT
NA	NA	TRBV6-5	TRBJ1-1	CASSPQGWGNTEAFF	TGTGCCAGCAGTCCACAGGGATGGGGGAACACTGAAGCTTTCTTT
TRBD2	NA	TRBV2	TRBJ2-1	CASSRLAGANNEQFF	TGTGCCAGCAGTAGACTAGCGGGGGCGAACAATGAGCAGTTCTTC
TRBD2	NA	TRBV11-2	TRBJ2-1	CASSFSGRSNNEQFF	TGTGCCAGCAGCTTTAGCGGGAGATCGAACAATGAGCAGTTCTTC
NA	NA	TRBV14	TRBJ1-6	CASSHNVQANSPLHF	TGTGCCAGCAGCCATAATGTACAGGCTAATTCACCCCTCCACTTT
TRBD1	NA	TRBV29-1	TRBJ1-2	CSVGRDRDGYTF	TGCAGCGTAGGTCGGGACAGGGATGGCTACACCTTC
NA	few	TRBV7-9	TRBJ1-5	CASSFTFGVEQPQHF	TGTGCCAGCAGCTTCACGTTCGGGGTTGAGCAGCCCCAGCATTTT
TRBD1	NA	TRBV6-5	TRBJ1-3	CASSPGTVLNTIYF	TGTGCCAGCAGTCCCGGGACAGTGCTAAACACCATATATTTT
TRBD1	NA	TRBV4-3	TRBJ2-1	CASSQDYVGQGLNEQFF	TGCGCCAGCAGCCAAGACTACGTCGGACAGGGCTTGAATGAGCAGTTCTTC